This is a list of T cell receptor beta chains from one sample in a study of blood T cell repertoires in COVID-19. The protocol was immunoSEQ multiplex PCR, while the TCRdb copy is restricted to in-frame clones and leaves out a portion. The sample gives 50,000 or so clones, about nine tenths of which show up once; 14% is in the top ten. Source material: peripheral blood. These receptors originate from a human donor with active COVID-19. The donor label of this sample is uncertain. CDR3s include the opening cysteine and the closing phenylalanine or tryptophan. Fields, in order: D gene, J gene, clone size, V gene, CDR3 protein, CDR3 DNA. The D gene is left open where the match is weak. The listing skips clone size in some rows; elsewhere it reads once, few, many or a size class.

d_gene: TRBD2
j_gene: TRBJ2-1
abundance: -
v_gene: TRBV9
CDR3aa: CASSPRIGTSGINEQFF
CDR3nt: TGTGCCAGCAGCCCACGTATCGGGACTAGCGGGATAAATGAGCAGTTCTTC

d_gene: -
j_gene: TRBJ1-1
abundance: -
v_gene: TRBV5-4
CDR3aa: CASSLLGRTEAFF
CDR3nt: TGTGCCAGCAGCTTGTTAGGGAGGACTGAAGCTTTCTTT

d_gene: TRBD2
j_gene: TRBJ2-1
abundance: -
v_gene: TRBV5-4
CDR3aa: CASSLPTSGRAGEQFF
CDR3nt: TGTGCCAGCAGCTTGCCGACTAGCGGGAGGGCGGGTGAGCAGTTCTTC

d_gene: TRBD2
j_gene: TRBJ2-1
abundance: -
v_gene: TRBV30
CDR3aa: CAWSRELAGGRIF
CDR3nt: TGTGCCTGGAGTCGGGAGCTAGCGGGAGGACGGATCTTC

d_gene: -
j_gene: TRBJ2-1
abundance: -
v_gene: TRBV9
CDR3aa: CASSVLGGSYNEQFF
CDR3nt: TGTGCCAGCAGCGTATTAGGGGGCTCCTACAATGAGCAGTTCTTC

d_gene: -
j_gene: TRBJ1-1
abundance: -
v_gene: TRBV28
CDR3aa: CASSPPTGQNTEAFF
CDR3nt: TGTGCCAGCAGTCCACCGACAGGTCAGAACACTGAAGCTTTCTTT

d_gene: TRBD1
j_gene: TRBJ1-4
abundance: -
v_gene: TRBV10-3
CDR3aa: CAISPGGQPRANEKLFF
CDR3nt: TGTGCCATCAGTCCCGGGGGACAGCCGAGGGCTAATGAAAAACTGTTTTTT

d_gene: -
j_gene: TRBJ1-6
abundance: -
v_gene: TRBV6-2/TRBV6-3
CDR3aa: CASSSAYNSPLHF
CDR3nt: TGTGCCAGCAGTTCGGCCTATAATTCACCCCTCCACTTT

d_gene: TRBD2
j_gene: TRBJ2-3
abundance: -
v_gene: TRBV7-8
CDR3aa: CASSLGLAGGRWTDTQYF
CDR3nt: TGTGCCAGCAGCTTGGGGCTAGCGGGGGGCCGGTGGACAGATACGCAGTATTTT

d_gene: -
j_gene: TRBJ1-1
abundance: -
v_gene: TRBV5-1
CDR3aa: CASRENTEAFF
CDR3nt: TGCGCCAGCCGCGAGAACACTGAAGCTTTCTTT

d_gene: -
j_gene: TRBJ1-3
abundance: -
v_gene: TRBV2
CDR3aa: CASSEVWGGSSGNTIYF
CDR3nt: TGTGCCAGCAGTGAAGTGTGGGGCGGATCCTCTGGAAACACCATATATTTT

d_gene: TRBD1
j_gene: TRBJ2-7
abundance: -
v_gene: TRBV4-2
CDR3aa: CASSQFTGTGVSYEQYF
CDR3nt: TGTGCCAGCAGCCAATTTACCGGGACAGGGGTCTCCTACGAGCAGTACTTC

d_gene: TRBD2
j_gene: TRBJ2-1
abundance: once
v_gene: TRBV6-5
CDR3aa: CASSPSGRVDNEQFF
CDR3nt: TGTGCCAGCAGCCCCAGCGGGAGGGTCGACAATGAGCAGTTCTTC

d_gene: TRBD1
j_gene: TRBJ1-6
abundance: -
v_gene: TRBV9
CDR3aa: CASSPQGANNSPLHF
CDR3nt: TGTGCCAGCAGCCCCCAGGGGGCCAATAATTCACCCCTCCACTTT

d_gene: -
j_gene: TRBJ2-6
abundance: -
v_gene: TRBV6-6
CDR3aa: CAAARGALGANVLTF
CDR3nt: TGTGCCGCGGCCAGGGGGGCGCTTGGGGCCAACGTCCTGACTTTC

d_gene: TRBD1
j_gene: TRBJ1-6
abundance: -
v_gene: TRBV27
CDR3aa: CASMLRTGYNSPLHF
CDR3nt: TGTGCCAGCATGCTTCGGACAGGCTATAATTCACCCCTCCACTTT

d_gene: -
j_gene: TRBJ1-3
abundance: -
v_gene: TRBV5-1
CDR3aa: CASSFYGQQDSGNTIYF
CDR3nt: TGCGCCAGCAGCTTTTACGGACAGCAAGACTCTGGAAACACCATATATTTT

d_gene: -
j_gene: TRBJ1-1
abundance: -
v_gene: TRBV7-8
CDR3aa: CASSAAGTDPRGAFF
CDR3nt: TGTGCCAGCAGCGCAGCAGGGACCGACCCGAGGGGGGCTTTCTTT

d_gene: TRBD2
j_gene: TRBJ2-4
abundance: -
v_gene: TRBV7-2
CDR3aa: CASSSEGLGSGIQYF
CDR3nt: TGTGCCAGCAGCTCAGAGGGACTAGGGTCTGGCATTCAGTACTTC

d_gene: TRBD2
j_gene: TRBJ2-1
abundance: -
v_gene: TRBV27
CDR3aa: CASSSPGGLNNEQFF
CDR3nt: TGTGCCAGCAGTTCACCGGGGGGGCTGAACAATGAGCAGTTCTTC

d_gene: -
j_gene: TRBJ2-2
abundance: -
v_gene: TRBV10-1
CDR3aa: CASSENRLYTGELFF
CDR3nt: TGCGCCAGCAGTGAGAACAGGCTGTACACCGGGGAGCTGTTTTTT

d_gene: TRBD1
j_gene: TRBJ1-5
abundance: -
v_gene: TRBV19
CDR3aa: CASSAPGQGLFSNQPQHF
CDR3nt: TGTGCCAGTAGTGCCCCGGGACAGGGCCTCTTTAGCAATCAGCCCCAGCATTTT

d_gene: -
j_gene: TRBJ2-4
abundance: -
v_gene: TRBV6-5
CDR3aa: CASSYSNQGNIQYF
CDR3nt: TGTGCCAGCAGTTACTCGAACCAGGGAAACATTCAGTACTTC

d_gene: TRBD1
j_gene: TRBJ1-6
abundance: -
v_gene: TRBV5-4
CDR3aa: CASSPPGQAPYNSPLHF
CDR3nt: TGTGCCAGCAGCCCTCCGGGACAGGCCCCATATAATTCACCCCTCCACTTT

d_gene: -
j_gene: TRBJ2-4
abundance: -
v_gene: TRBV23-1
CDR3aa: CASSQTRPDSWATIAKNIQYF
CDR3nt: TGCGCCAGCAGTCAAACAAGACCGGACAGTTGGGCCACTATAGCCAAAAACATTCAGTACTTC

d_gene: -
j_gene: TRBJ1-6
abundance: -
v_gene: TRBV28
CDR3aa: CASSLPDRRLSSYNSPLHF
CDR3nt: TGTGCCAGCAGTTTGCCCGACAGGCGCCTTAGCTCCTATAATTCACCCCTCCACTTT

d_gene: TRBD1
j_gene: TRBJ2-6
abundance: -
v_gene: TRBV7-3
CDR3aa: CASSLRQGSGANVLTF
CDR3nt: TGTGCCAGCAGCTTACGACAGGGCTCTGGGGCCAACGTCCTGACTTTC

d_gene: TRBD2
j_gene: TRBJ2-3
abundance: -
v_gene: TRBV19
CDR3aa: CASSIEGRGTDTQYF
CDR3nt: TGTGCCAGTAGTATTGAAGGGAGGGGCACAGATACGCAGTATTTT

d_gene: TRBD1
j_gene: TRBJ2-1
abundance: -
v_gene: TRBV5-1
CDR3aa: CASSFDRVNEQFF
CDR3nt: TGCGCCAGCAGCTTTGACAGGGTTAATGAGCAGTTCTTC

d_gene: TRBD1
j_gene: TRBJ1-3
abundance: -
v_gene: TRBV7-9
CDR3aa: CASSHVRDSLPSSGNTIYF
CDR3nt: TGTGCCAGCAGCCACGTCCGGGACAGTCTACCGAGTTCTGGAAACACCATATATTTT

d_gene: -
j_gene: TRBJ2-3
abundance: -
v_gene: TRBV15
CDR3aa: CATSRPGSLRPDTQYF
CDR3nt: TGTGCCACCAGCAGGCCGGGGTCCCTCCGGCCAGATACGCAGTATTTT